A selection of T cell receptor beta chains follows, all from one sample in a study of blood T cell repertoires in COVID-19. Some clones are missing from TCRdb's copy, which holds only in-frame ones; the method was immunoSEQ multiplex PCR. The sample has around 220,000 clones; about nine tenths are singletons. The sequenced sample consisted of peripheral blood. The receptors originated from a woman aged 50 to 65 with acute or convalescent COVID-19. Both conserved end residues are trimmed from each CDR3.

CDR3 protein	V gene	J gene
ASSGMDRVSYEQF	TRBV5-1	TRBJ2-1
ASSPASGRGQPQH	TRBV18	TRBJ1-5
ASKVDSTSYGYT	TRBV2	TRBJ1-2
ASSSDRDRLGTQY	TRBV5-6	TRBJ2-5
ASSYGAVRDSPLH	TRBV6-5	TRBJ1-6
ASSPHGVNEQF	TRBV6-5	TRBJ2-1
ASSLGLAGGETQY	TRBV5-4	TRBJ2-5
ASSPTGFDQPQH	TRBV18	TRBJ1-5
ASSPADSHYNSPLH	TRBV18	TRBJ1-6
ASSYGLAAYEQY	TRBV6-2/TRBV6-3	TRBJ2-7
ASSQAPGADQPQH	TRBV4-1	TRBJ1-5
ASSLASDGYT	TRBV5-1	TRBJ1-2
ASGLLRDRGPNSPLH	TRBV12-5	TRBJ1-6
ASSVGQGNEKLF	TRBV9	TRBJ1-4
ASSETSGASYEQY	TRBV6-1	TRBJ2-7
SVGPGSTDTQY	TRBV29-1	TRBJ2-3
ASSWGSLYSNQPQH	TRBV19	TRBJ1-5
ASSQSREQY	TRBV23-1	TRBJ2-7
AIRVEYNSPLH	TRBV10-3	TRBJ1-6
ASSPGTGIGELF	TRBV2	TRBJ2-2
ASSYSGLAGFFSRDTQY	TRBV6-2/TRBV6-3	TRBJ2-3
AWSVGGRELF	TRBV30	TRBJ2-2
ASSYRGGYT	TRBV6-5	TRBJ1-2
ASSHRTASTDTQY	TRBV5-6	TRBJ2-3
ASSGGDTYYEQY	TRBV27	TRBJ2-7
ASSQAWGQSASGANVLT	TRBV27	TRBJ2-6
ASSPLRVALYEQY	TRBV19	TRBJ2-7
ASSLNGGRGGYT	TRBV7-2	TRBJ1-2
ASSLGSGTGGWGYT	TRBV7-2	TRBJ1-2
ASSLGPGGADTQY	TRBV5-1	TRBJ2-3
ASSLSGLAGNNEQF	TRBV13	TRBJ2-1
ASGQTGRSWGYT	TRBV23-1	TRBJ1-2
ASRGGINTGELF	TRBV7-2	TRBJ2-2
ASSPQGGGYNEKLF	TRBV11-2	TRBJ1-4
ASSLGLVTDTQY	TRBV11-3	TRBJ2-3
ASSYPPGTEDGYT	TRBV6-6	TRBJ1-2
ASSGGGEQY	TRBV9	TRBJ2-7